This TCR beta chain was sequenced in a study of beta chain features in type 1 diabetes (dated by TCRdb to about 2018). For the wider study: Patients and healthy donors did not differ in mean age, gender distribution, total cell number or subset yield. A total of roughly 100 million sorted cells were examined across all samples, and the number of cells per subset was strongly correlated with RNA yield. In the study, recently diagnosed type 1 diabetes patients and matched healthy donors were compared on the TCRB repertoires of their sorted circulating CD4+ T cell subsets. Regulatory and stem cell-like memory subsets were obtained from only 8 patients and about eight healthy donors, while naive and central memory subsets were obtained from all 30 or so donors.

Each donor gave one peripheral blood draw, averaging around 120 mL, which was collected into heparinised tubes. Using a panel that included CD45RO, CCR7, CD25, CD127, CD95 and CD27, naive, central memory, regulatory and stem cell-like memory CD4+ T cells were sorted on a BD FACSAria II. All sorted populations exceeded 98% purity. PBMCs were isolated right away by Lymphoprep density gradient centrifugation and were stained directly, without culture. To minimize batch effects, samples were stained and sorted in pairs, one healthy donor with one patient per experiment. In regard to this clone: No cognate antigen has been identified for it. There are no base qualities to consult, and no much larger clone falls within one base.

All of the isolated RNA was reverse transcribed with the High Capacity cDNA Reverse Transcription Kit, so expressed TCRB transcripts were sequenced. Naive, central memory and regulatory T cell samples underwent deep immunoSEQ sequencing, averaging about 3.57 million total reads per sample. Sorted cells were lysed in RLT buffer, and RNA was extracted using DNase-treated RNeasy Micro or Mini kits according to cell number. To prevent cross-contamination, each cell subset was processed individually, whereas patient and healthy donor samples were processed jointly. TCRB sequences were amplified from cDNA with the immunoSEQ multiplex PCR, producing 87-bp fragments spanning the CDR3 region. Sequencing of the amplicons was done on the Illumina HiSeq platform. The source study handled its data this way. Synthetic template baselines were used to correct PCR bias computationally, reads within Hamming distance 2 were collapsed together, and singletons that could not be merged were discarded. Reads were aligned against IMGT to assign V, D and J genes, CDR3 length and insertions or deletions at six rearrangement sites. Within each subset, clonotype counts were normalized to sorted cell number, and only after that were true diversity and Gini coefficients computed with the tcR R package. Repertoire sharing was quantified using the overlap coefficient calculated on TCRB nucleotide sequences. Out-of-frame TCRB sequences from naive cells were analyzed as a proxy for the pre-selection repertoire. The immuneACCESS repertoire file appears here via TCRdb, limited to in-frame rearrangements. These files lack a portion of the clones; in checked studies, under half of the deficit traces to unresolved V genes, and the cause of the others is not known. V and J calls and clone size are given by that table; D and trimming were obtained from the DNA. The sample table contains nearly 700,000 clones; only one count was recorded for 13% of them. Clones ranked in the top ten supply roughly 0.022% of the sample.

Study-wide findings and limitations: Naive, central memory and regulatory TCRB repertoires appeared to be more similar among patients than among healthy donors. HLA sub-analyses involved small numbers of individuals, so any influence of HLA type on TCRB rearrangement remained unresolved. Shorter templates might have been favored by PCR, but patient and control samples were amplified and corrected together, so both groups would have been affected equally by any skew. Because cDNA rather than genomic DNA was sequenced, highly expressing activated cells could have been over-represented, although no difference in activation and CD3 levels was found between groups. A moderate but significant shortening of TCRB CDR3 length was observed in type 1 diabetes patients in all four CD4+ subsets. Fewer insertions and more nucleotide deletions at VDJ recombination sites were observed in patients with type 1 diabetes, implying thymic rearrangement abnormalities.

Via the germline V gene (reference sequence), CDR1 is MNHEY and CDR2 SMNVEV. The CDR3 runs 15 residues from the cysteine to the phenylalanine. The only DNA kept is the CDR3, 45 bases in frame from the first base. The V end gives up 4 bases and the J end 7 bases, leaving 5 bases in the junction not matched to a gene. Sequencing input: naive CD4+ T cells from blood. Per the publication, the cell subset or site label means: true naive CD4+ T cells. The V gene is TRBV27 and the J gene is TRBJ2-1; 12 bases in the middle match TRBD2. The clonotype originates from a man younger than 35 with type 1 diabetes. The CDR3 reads CASSSRLAGVNEQFF. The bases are TGTGCCAGCAGTTCGCGACTAGCGGGGGTTAATGAGCAGTTCTTC.